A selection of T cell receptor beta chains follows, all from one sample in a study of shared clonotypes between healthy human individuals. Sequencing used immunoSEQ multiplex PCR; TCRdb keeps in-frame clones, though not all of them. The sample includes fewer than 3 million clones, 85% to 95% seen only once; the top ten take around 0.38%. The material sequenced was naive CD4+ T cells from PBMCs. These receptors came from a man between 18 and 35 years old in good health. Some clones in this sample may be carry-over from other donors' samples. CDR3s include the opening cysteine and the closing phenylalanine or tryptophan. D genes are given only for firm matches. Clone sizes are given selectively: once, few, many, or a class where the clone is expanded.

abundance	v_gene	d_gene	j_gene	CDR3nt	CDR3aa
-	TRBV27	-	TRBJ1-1	TGTGCCAGCAGTTTATACGGGGGTCTTAACACTGAAGCTTTCTTT	CASSLYGGLNTEAFF
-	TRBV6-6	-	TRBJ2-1	TGTGCCAGCAGTTATGGTGGGGACAATGAGCAGTTCTTC	CASSYGGDNEQFF
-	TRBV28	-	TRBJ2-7	TGTGCCACCCACCGCCCCTACGAGCAGTACTTC	CATHRPYEQYF
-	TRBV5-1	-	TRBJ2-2	TGCGCCAGCAGCTTGTCTATCTGGGCCGGGGAGCTGTTTTTT	CASSLSIWAGELFF
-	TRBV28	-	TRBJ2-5	TGTGCCAGCAGCCCATCCGGGCCTCAAGAGACCCAGTACTTC	CASSPSGPQETQYF
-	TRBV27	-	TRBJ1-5	TGTGCCAGCAGTTCCCCGGGGGGCGGTCAGCCCCAGCATTTT	CASSSPGGGQPQHF
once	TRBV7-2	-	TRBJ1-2	TGTGCCAGCAGCCCCGTCGAGGGGGGCTACACCTTC	CASSPVEGGYTF
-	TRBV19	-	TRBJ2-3	TGTGCCAGCGCATCGGTGGGAGATACGCAGTATTTT	CASASVGDTQYF
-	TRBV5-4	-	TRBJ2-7	TGTGCCAGCAGCCCCGACGGGAGCTCCTACGAGCAGTACTTC	CASSPDGSSYEQYF
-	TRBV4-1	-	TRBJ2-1	TGCGCCAGCAGCCAGTGGGCTAGCACATCCTACAATGAGCAGTTCTTC	CASSQWASTSYNEQFF
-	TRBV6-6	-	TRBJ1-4	TGTGCCAGCAGTTCCCCGGGGGGTCAAAAACTGTTTTTT	CASSSPGGQKLFF
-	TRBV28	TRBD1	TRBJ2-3	TGTGCCAGCAGTGCCCCAGGACAGGGGGTGGGAGATACGCAGTATTTT	CASSAPGQGVGDTQYF
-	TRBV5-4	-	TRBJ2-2	TGTGCCAGCAGCTCCACTAGGGGGAGCCTCACCGGGGAGCTGTTTTTT	CASSSTRGSLTGELFF
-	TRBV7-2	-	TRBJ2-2	TGTGCCAGCAGCCCCTCCGGACTGAATCACTGGGAGCTGTTTTTT	CASSPSGLNHWELFF
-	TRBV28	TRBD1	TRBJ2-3	TGTGCCAGCAGTAGCGCCGGGACAGGGGGATGGAATACGCAGTATTTT	CASSSAGTGGWNTQYF
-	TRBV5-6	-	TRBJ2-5	TGTGCCAGCAGCTTGGCCGGTCCACTCCAAGAGACCCAGTACTTC	CASSLAGPLQETQYF
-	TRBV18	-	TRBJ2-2	TGTGCCAGCTCACCTAAATTCCAGGCGAACACCGGGGAGCTGTTTTTT	CASSPKFQANTGELFF
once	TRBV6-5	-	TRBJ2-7	TGTGCCAGCAGTATGTACAGGAGGTCCTACGAGCAGTACTTC	CASSMYRRSYEQYF
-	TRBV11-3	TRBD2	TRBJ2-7	TGTGCCAGCAGCTCGGGACTAGCGGCCTCCTACGAGCAGTACTTC	CASSSGLAASYEQYF
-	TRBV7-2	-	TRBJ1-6	TGTGCCAGCAGCTTAGCGGGGACGGTAACCCCCCTCCACTTT	CASSLAGTVTPLHF
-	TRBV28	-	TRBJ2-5	TGTGCCAGCAATCCCGGGGACGGCCTGATGTCTGGGCAGTACTTC	CASNPGDGLMSGQYF
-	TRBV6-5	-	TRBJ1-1	TGTGCCAGCAGTTACTCGGCAGGGACCACTGAAGCTTTCTTT	CASSYSAGTTEAFF
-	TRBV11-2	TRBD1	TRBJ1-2	TGTGCCAGCAGCTCGCTCCGACGACAGGGGGCCCAAAACTATGGCTACACCTTC	CASSSLRRQGAQNYGYTF
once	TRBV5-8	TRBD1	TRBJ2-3	TGTGCCAGCAGCTTTGGCCGGGACAGGAGCACAGATACGCAGTATTTT	CASSFGRDRSTDTQYF
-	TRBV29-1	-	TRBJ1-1	TGCAGCGTTGATTTCCGGGTCCGGAACGCTGAAGCTTTCTTT	CSVDFRVRNAEAFF
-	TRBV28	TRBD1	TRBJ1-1	TGTACCAGCAGTCCGTCCGTCAGGGGGCGGAGGGGTAGGAACACTGAAGCTTTCTTT	CTSSPSVRGRRGRNTEAFF
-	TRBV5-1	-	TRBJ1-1	TGCGCCAGCAGCGAAAGGACAGCCTCGGCTGAAGCTTTCTTT	CASSERTASAEAFF
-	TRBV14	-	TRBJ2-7	TGTGCCAGCAGCCAAGGTGGCGGTTCCTACGAGCAGTACTTC	CASSQGGGSYEQYF
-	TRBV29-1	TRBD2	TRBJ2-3	TGCAGCGTGGCGGGAGGACCGAACACAGATACGCAGTATTTT	CSVAGGPNTDTQYF
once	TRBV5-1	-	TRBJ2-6	TGCGCCAGCAGCTCTACCAACCGGGGTCGCGGGGCCAACGTCCTGACTTTC	CASSSTNRGRGANVLTF
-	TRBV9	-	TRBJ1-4	TGTGCCAGCAGCGTAGCCGGGTGGGGTGAAAAACTGTTTTTT	CASSVAGWGEKLFF
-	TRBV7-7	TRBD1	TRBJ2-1	TGTGCCAGCAGCCCGGGACAGGGCTACAATGAGCAGTTCTTC	CASSPGQGYNEQFF
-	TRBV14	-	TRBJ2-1	TGTGCCAGCAGCCAAGAGGGCATCAGTAGTTACAATGAGCAGTTCTTC	CASSQEGISSYNEQFF
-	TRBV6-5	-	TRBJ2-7	TGTGCCAGCAGTTACCTATTGGGCGCTTCCTACGAGCAGTACTTC	CASSYLLGASYEQYF
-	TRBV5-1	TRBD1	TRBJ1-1	TGCGCCAGCAGCTACACGACAGGGGGAGTGAACACTGAAGCTTTCTTT	CASSYTTGGVNTEAFF
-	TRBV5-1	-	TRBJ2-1	TGCGCCAGCAGCTTGGTGCAGGGGTGGGATGAGCAGTTCTTC	CASSLVQGWDEQFF
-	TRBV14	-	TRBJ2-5	TGTGCCAGCAGCCCGGGGGAGGTGGAGACCCAGTACTTC	CASSPGEVETQYF
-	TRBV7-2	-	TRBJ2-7	TGTGCCAGCAGCTCCCCCTTGGGCAGCTCCTACGAGCAGTACTTC	CASSSPLGSSYEQYF
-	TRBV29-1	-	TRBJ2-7	TGCAGCGTGACCCGAGGCTCCTACGAGCAGTACTTC	CSVTRGSYEQYF
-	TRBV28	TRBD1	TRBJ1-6	TGTGCCAGCAGTACCGCCGACAGGGGAACGGCTAATTCACCCCTCCACTTT	CASSTADRGTANSPLHF
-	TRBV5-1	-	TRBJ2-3	TGCGCCAGCAGCCCGGGAGGCGGGACAGCAGATACGCAGTATTTT	CASSPGGGTADTQYF
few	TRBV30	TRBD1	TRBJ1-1	TGTGCCTGGAGTGGAACGAGGACAGGGAACACTTTCTTT	CAWSGTRTGNTFF
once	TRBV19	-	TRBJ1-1	TGTGCCAGCATAGGGGGGGGCACTGAAGCTTTCTTT	CASIGGGTEAFF
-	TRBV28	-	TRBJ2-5	TGTGCCAGCAGTGCCGGGACATACGTCCAAGAGACCCAGTACTTC	CASSAGTYVQETQYF
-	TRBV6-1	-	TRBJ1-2	TGTGCCAGCAGTGGCCCGAGATCTAACTATGGCTACACCTTC	CASSGPRSNYGYTF
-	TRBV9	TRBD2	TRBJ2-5	TGTGCCAGCAGCGTAGATCTAGCGGGAGGCGGAGAGACCCAGTACTTC	CASSVDLAGGGETQYF
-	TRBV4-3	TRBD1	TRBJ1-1	TGCGCCAGCAGCCGGACAGGGAACACTGAAGCTTTCTTT	CASSRTGNTEAFF
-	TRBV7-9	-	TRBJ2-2	TGTGCCAGCAGCTTACTCGAGTTAGGGCTGTTTTTT	CASSLLELGLFF
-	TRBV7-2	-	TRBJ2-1	TGTGCCAGCAGCCCCAGATCGGGCAATGAGCAGTTCTTC	CASSPRSGNEQFF
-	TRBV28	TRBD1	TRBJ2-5	TGTGCCAGCAGGCCCCCCGGGACAGGGGGCCTTCGAGAGACCCAGTACTTC	CASRPPGTGGLRETQYF
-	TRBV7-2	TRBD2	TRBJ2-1	TGTGCCAGCAGCTTCGGACTAGCGGGAGCCGATGAGCAGTTCTTC	CASSFGLAGADEQFF
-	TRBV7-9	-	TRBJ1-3	TGTGCCAGCAGCTTAGACAGCTTCTCTGGAAACACCATATATTTT	CASSLDSFSGNTIYF
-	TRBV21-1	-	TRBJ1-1	TGTGCCAGCAGCACAGGGACCCGGAACACTGAAGCTTTCTTT	CASSTGTRNTEAFF
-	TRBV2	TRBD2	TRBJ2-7	TGTGCCAGCAGTGGCCTAGTAGCGGGGGCCTACGAGCAGTACTTC	CASSGLVAGAYEQYF
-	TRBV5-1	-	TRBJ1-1	TGCGCCAGCAGTCGAGACCCGGACCTAAGTCTTGGGGATTCTAAAGCTTTCTTT	CASSRDPDLSLGDSKAFF
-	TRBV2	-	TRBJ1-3	TGTGCCAGCAGTGCAACAGGGAGAAACACCATATATTTT	CASSATGRNTIYF
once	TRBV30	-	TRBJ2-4	TGTGCCTGGAGGTCCCAGACAGCTAAAAACATTCAGTACTTC	CAWRSQTAKNIQYF